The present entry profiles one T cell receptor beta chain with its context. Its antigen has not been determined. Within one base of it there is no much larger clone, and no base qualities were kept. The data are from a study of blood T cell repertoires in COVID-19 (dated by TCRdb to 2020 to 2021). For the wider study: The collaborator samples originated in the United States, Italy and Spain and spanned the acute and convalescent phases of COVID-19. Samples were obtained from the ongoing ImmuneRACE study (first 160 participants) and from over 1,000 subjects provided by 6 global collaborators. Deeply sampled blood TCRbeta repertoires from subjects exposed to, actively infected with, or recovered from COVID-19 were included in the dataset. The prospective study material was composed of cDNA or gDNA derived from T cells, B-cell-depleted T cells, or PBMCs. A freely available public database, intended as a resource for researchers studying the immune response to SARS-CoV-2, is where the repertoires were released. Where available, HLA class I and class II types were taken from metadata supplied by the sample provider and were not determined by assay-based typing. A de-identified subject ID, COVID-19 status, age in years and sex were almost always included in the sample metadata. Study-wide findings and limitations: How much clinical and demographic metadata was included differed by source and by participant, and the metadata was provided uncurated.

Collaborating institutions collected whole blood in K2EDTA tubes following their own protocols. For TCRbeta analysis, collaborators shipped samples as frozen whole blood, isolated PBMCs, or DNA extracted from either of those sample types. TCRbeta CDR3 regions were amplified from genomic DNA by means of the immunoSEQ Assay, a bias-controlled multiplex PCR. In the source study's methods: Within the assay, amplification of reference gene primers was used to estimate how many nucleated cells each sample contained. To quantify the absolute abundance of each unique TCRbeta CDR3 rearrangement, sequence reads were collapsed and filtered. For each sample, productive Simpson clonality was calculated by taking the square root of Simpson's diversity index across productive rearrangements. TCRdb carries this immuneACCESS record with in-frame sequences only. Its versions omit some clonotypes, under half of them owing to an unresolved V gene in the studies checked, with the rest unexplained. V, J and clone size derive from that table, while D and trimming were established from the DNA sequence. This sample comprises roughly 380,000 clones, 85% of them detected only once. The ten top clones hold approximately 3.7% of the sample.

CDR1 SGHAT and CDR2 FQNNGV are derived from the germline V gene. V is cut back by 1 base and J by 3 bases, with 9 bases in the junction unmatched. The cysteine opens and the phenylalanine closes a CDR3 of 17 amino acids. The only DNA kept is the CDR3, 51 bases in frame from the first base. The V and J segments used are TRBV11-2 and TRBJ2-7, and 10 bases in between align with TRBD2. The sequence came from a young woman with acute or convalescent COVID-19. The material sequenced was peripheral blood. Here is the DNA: TGTGCCAGCAGCTTAGGTTTAGCGGGGGGATATAACTACGAGCAGTACTTC. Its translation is CASSLGLAGGYNYEQYF.